Below are 2 T cell receptor beta chains sequenced from a single sample in a study of OX40 agonist ivuxolimab in advanced cancers. The library was produced with the immunoSEQ multiplex PCR assay. TCRdb stores this immuneACCESS table with in-frame sequences only. Part of the clones is absent; in the studies checked, under half of the shortfall reflects unresolved V genes, and no reason is known for the rest. In all, the sample holds about 70,000 clones, and over 75% of those were seen once. The ten largest clonotypes hold less than 5.5% of the sample. Sequencing used CD4+ or CD8+ T cells sorted from blood, obtained in a trial of the OX40 agonist ivuxolimab. The receptors stem from an adult with an advanced solid tumor such as melanoma, head and neck, liver or kidney cancer.

V is TRBV7-3 and J is TRBJ1-1; D not certain. CDR3 length: 14 amino acids. Germline V CDR1 and CDR2: SGHTA, FQGTGA. V lost 2 bases and J 1 base, leaving 8 bases between the germline ends. CDR3 in DNA: TGTGCCAGCAGCTTATCGGCGGCGAACACTGAAGCTTTCTTT. It yields the protein CASSLSAANTEAFF.

The chain has TRBV4-3 and TRBJ2-7; D is perhaps TRBD1 (5 bases). Trimming took off 4 bases at V and 0 bases at J, with 19 bases between the two ends. The CDR3 spans 17 residues. From germline, CDR1 is LGHNA and CDR2 YSLEER. The CDR3 reads CASSRQVGQASSYEQYF. The CDR3 DNA is TGCGCCAGCAGCCGCCAGGTGGGGCAGGCGAGCTCCTACGAGCAGTACTTC.